This T cell receptor beta chain came from a study of cytomegalovirus exposure and HLA in healthy donors. PCR amplification relied on 60 Vbeta primers (plus 13 Jbeta primers). The table came from immunoSEQ multiplex PCR; TCRdb's copy has only in-frame clones and leaves some out. The sample has 90,000 to 120,000 clones, 81% seen once. Study-level points and caveats: A later analysis reported that several of the most significant clusters appeared to be linked to common viral pathogens, among them Epstein-Barr virus. Later on, analysis showed that most CMV-associated TCR beta chains appeared to be HLA-restricted.

About this clone itself: What it binds is not known.

The germline CDR1 and CDR2 sequences are SQVTM and ANQGSEA. The CDR3 loop spans 12 amino acids. V shed 7 bases and J 1 base; nucleotides not matched to a gene: 2. Material for sequencing was PBMCs. This TCR came from a young man in good health and CMV-seronegative. The chain uses TRBV29-1 and TRBJ1-1; TRBD1 matches 8 bases. The CDR3 loop reads CSADRGNTEAFF. DNA of the CDR3: TGCAGCGCCGACAGGGGGAACACTGAAGCTTTCTTT.